A selection of T cell receptor beta chains follows, all from one sample in a study of T cells in Graves' hyperthyroidism and ophthalmopathy. TCRdb processed the multiplex PCR reads anew with MiXCR; each CDR3 protein has one entry. Of 700,000 to 850,000 distinct CDR3 sequences in the sample, 35% are singletons; the top ten hold more than 25%. The sequencing input was blood. These receptors originate from a woman aged 40-49 years with Graves' hyperthyroidism. CDR3s include the opening cysteine and the closing phenylalanine or tryptophan. A D gene is named only where the DNA matches it firmly. The listing skips clone size in some rows; elsewhere it reads once, few, many or a size class.

TRBV6-1	TRBD1	.	TRBJ2-2	CASTRQGANTGELFF
TRBV7-9	.	few	TRBJ1-1	CASSGNRGAFF
TRBV7-9	TRBD1	many	TRBJ2-7	CASSLGRGSNEQYF
TRBV6-5	.	many	TRBJ1-1	CASSYQDSSNTEAFF
TRBV11-3	.	.	TRBJ2-7	CASSLGGNPYEQYF
TRBV3-1	.	.	TRBJ2-7	CASSQGYRASEQYF
TRBV20-1	.	few	TRBJ1-4	CSARDEGNMGEKLFF
TRBV7-8	.	many	TRBJ1-6	CASSPETGTYSPLHF
TRBV7-9	TRBD1	.	TRBJ1-6	CASSSQPGQGDNSPLHF
TRBV20-1	.	many	TRBJ1-2	CSASAVLYGYTF
TRBV10-3	.	.	TRBJ2-6	CASSYKGGAGANVLTF
TRBV6-9	.	.	TRBJ2-7	CASSYSCYGPGNEQYF
TRBV5-1	.	.	TRBJ2-1	CASSLQVDEQFF
TRBV6-6	TRBD1	.	TRBJ2-5	CASSYAGTGYRRETQYF
TRBV7-4	TRBD1	.	TRBJ1-1	CASSRSTGGTEAFF
TRBV7-8	TRBD1	many	TRBJ2-5	CASRVNRGETQYF
TRBV7-2	TRBD1	.	TRBJ2-5	CASSYRGQGPQYF
TRBV10-3	.	few	TRBJ1-1	CASLREVNTEAFF
TRBV20-1	TRBD2	.	TRBJ2-5	CSARPIGLAGGETQYF
TRBV4-1	.	.	TRBJ2-5	CASSQERTETQYF
TRBV19	.	.	TRBJ1-1	CASSLTAAGNTEAFF
TRBV6-1	.	.	TRBJ2-2	CASSEGVSNDNTGELFF
TRBV10-3	.	.	TRBJ2-6	CAISGGRLTLSGANVLTF
TRBV5-8	TRBD1	few	TRBJ1-2	CASSVIRDSYTSYGYTF
TRBV12-3/TRBV12-4	TRBD1	many	TRBJ2-5	CASSPRGLAQYF
TRBV7-4	.	.	TRBJ1-3	CASSVGASGAGNTIYF
TRBV28	TRBD1	few	TRBJ2-7	CAARTGVDYEQYF
TRBV20-1	TRBD2	many	TRBJ2-5	CSAFTGTSGWETQYF
TRBV6-2/TRBV6-3	.	.	TRBJ1-5	CASSYSSGPYRHQPQHF
TRBV9	.	.	TRBJ1-2	CASTPGGGEGGSYGYTF
TRBV20-1	.	many	TRBJ1-1	CSANDRWNTEAFF
TRBV9	TRBD2	.	TRBJ2-2	CASSVSPAGDYGELFF
TRBV20-1	TRBD2	.	TRBJ2-5	CSAPTSGGMETQYF
TRBV6-5	.	.	TRBJ1-1	CASSYSIVGLTTEAFF
TRBV25-1	TRBD1	.	TRBJ1-3	CASSATLTGAAGNTIYF
TRBV10-3	TRBD1	once	TRBJ1-6	CAIQGGNSPLHF
TRBV6-6	TRBD1	.	TRBJ1-2	CASSYGPAGGIYGYTF
TRBV7-2	TRBD1	.	TRBJ1-1	CASSYRTGRTEAFF
TRBV12-3/TRBV12-4	TRBD1	few	TRBJ2-7	CASSLSLGQGNEQYF
TRBV11-2	.	.	TRBJ2-7	CASSPGAGAAYEQYF
TRBV5-1	.	few	TRBJ1-4	CASSRGTAGEKLFF
TRBV10-3	.	.	TRBJ2-6	CASRLTAGANVLTF